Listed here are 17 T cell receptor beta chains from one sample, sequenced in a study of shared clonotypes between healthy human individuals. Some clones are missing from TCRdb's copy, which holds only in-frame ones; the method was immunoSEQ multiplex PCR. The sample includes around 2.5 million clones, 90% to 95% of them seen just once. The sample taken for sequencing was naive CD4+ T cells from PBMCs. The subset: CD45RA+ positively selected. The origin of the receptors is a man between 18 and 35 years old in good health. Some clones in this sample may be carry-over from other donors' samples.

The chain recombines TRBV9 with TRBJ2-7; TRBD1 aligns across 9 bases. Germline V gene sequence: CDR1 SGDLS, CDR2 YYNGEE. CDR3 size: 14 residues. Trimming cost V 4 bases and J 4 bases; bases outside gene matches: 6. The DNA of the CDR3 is TGTGCCAGCAGCCTGACAGGGGGTGGTTACGAGCAGTACTTC. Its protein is CASSLTGGGYEQYF.

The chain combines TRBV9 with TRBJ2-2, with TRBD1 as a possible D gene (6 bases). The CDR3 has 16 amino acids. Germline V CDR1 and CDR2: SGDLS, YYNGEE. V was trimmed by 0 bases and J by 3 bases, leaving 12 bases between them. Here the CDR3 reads CASSVVHRADTGELFF. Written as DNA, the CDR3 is TGTGCCAGCAGCGTAGTTCACAGGGCCGACACCGGGGAGCTGTTTTTT.

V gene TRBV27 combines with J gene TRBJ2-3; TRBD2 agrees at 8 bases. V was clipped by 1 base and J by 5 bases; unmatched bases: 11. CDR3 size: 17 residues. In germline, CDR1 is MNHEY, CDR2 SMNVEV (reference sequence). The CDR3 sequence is CASSLWVQSGREDTQYF. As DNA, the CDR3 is TGTGCCAGCAGTTTATGGGTTCAAAGCGGGAGAGAAGATACGCAGTATTTT.

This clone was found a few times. The CDR3 DNA reads as TGTGCCAGCGGAACCAGTCGGGGCAATCAGCCCCAGCATTTT. Translating it yields CASGTSRGNQPQHF. The rearrangement links TRBV19 to TRBJ1-5; D not certain. CDR1 and CDR2 (germline): LNHDA, SQIVND (reference sequence). Deletions cut 9 bases from V and 2 bases from J, with 14 bases between. The CDR3 has 14 amino acids.

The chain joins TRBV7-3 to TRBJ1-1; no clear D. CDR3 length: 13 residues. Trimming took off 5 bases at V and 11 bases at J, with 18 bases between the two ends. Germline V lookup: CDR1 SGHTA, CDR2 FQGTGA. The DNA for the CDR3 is TGTGCCAGCAGCCACCTTACGGAGACTCCCGCTTTCTTT. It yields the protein CASSHLTETPAFF. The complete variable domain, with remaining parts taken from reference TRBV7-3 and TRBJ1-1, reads GAGVSQTPSNKVTEKGKYVELRCDPISGHTALYWYRQSLGQGPEFLIYFQGTGAADDSGLPNDRFFAVRPEGSVSTLKIQRTERGDSAVYLCASSHLTETPAFFGQGTRLTVV.

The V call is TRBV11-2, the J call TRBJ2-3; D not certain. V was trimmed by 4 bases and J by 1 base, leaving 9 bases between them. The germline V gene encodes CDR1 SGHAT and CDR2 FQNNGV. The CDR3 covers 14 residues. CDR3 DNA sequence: TGTGCCAGCAGCTCGAGGACCGGCACAGATACGCAGTATTTT. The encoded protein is CASSSRTGTDTQYF.

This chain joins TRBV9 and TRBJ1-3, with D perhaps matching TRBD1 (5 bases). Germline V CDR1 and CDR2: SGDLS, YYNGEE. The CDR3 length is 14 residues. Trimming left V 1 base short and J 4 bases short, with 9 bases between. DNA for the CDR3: TGTGCCAGCAGCGTATATGACAGAGGAAACACCATATATTTT. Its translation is CASSVYDRGNTIYF.

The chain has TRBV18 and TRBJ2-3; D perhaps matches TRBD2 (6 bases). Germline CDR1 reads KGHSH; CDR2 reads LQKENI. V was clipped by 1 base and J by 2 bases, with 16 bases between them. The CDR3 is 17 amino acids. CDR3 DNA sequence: TGTGCCAGCTCACCACTCGTAGTAGCGGACAACACAGATACGCAGTATTTT. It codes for CASSPLVVADNTDTQYF.

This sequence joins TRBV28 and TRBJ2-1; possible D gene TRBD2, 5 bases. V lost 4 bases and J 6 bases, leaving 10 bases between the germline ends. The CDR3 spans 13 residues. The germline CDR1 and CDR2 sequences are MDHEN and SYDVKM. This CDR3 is CASSYQRGNEQFF. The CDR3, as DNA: TGTGCCAGCAGTTACCAACGGGGCAATGAGCAGTTCTTC.

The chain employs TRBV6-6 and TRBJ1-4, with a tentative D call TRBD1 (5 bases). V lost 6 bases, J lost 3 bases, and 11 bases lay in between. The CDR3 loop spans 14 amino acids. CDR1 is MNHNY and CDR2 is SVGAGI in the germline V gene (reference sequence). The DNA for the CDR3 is TGTGCCAGCAGGAGGGGTGCGGCTAATGAAAAACTGTTTTTT. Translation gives CASRRGAANEKLFF.

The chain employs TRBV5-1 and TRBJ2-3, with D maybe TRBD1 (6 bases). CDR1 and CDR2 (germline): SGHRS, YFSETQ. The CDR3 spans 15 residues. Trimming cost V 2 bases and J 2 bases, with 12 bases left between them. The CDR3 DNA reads TGCGCCAGCAGCTTAACAGGGCGTCTCACAGATACGCAGTATTTT. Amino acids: CASSLTGRLTDTQYF.

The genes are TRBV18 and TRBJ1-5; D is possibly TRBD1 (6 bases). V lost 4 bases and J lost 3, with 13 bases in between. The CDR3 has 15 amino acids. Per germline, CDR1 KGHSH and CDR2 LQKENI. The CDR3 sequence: CASSLEQGANQPQHF. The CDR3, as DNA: TGTGCCAGCTCACTCGAACAGGGAGCCAATCAGCCCCAGCATTTT.

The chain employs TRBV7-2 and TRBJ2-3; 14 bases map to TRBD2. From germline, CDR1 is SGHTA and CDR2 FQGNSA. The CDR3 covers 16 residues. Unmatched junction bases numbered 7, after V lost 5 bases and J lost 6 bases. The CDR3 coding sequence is TGTGCCAGCAGCCGCGGGACTAGCGGGAGTTGGGATACGCAGTATTTT. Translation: CASSRGTSGSWDTQYF.

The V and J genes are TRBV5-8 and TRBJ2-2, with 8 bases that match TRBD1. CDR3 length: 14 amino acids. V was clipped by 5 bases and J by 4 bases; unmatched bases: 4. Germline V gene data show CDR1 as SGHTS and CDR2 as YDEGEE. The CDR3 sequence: CASRRTGSTGELFF. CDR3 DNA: TGTGCCAGCAGGCGGACAGGGAGCACCGGGGAGCTGTTTTTT.

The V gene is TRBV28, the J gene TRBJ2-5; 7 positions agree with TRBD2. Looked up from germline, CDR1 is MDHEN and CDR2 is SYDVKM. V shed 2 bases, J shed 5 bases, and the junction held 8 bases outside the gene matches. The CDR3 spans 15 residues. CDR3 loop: CASSLAGAPGETQYF. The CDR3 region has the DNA TGTGCCAGCAGTTTAGCGGGAGCCCCGGGGGAGACCCAGTACTTC.

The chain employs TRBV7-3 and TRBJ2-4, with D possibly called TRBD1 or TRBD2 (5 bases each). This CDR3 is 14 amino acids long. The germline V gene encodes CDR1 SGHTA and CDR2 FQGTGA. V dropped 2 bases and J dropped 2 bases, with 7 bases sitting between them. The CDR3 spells CASSLGGSKNIQYF. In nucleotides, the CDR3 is TGTGCCAGCAGCTTAGGGGGTTCCAAAAACATTCAGTACTTC.

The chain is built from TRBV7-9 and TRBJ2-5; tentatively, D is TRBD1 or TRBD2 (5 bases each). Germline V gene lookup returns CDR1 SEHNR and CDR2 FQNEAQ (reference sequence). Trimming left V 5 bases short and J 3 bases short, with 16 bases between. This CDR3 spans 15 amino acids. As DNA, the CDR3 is TGTGCCAGCAGCCCGTATACGGGGCTCGAAGAGACCCAGTACTTC. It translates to CASSPYTGLEETQYF.